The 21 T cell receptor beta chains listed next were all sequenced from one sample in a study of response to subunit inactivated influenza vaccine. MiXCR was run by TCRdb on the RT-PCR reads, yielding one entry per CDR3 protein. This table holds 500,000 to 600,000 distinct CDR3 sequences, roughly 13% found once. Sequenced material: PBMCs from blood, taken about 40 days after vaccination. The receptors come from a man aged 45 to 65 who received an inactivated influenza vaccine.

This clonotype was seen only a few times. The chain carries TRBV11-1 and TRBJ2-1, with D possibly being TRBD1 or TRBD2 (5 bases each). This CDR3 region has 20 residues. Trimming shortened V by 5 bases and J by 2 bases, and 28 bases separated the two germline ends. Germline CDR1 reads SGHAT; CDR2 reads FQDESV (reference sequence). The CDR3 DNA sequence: TGTGCCAGCAGCCCCAGTTTAAGGATTTGGCCAAGGGACCCCTACAATGAGCAGTTCTTC. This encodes CASSPSLRIWPRDPYNEQFF.

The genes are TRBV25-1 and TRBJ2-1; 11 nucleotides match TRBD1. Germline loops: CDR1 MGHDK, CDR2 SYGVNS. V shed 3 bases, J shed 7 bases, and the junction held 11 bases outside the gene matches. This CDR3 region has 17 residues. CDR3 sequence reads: CASSEDRGLSAGNEQFF. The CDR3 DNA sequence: TGTGCCAGCAGTGAGGACAGGGGGCTATCAGCAGGGAATGAGCAGTTCTTC.

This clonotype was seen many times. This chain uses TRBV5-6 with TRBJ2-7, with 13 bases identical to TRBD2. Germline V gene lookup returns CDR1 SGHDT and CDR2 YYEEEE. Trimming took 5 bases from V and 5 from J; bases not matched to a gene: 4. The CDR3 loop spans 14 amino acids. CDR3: CASSPGLAGNEQYF. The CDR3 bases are TGTGCCAGCAGTCCGGGACTAGCGGGGAACGAGCAGTACTTC.

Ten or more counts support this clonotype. The CDR3 nucleotides are TGTGCCAGCAGCCCGAGACTAGCGGGGCAAACTAAGGAGCAGTACTTC. This translates into CASSPRLAGQTKEQYF. The genes are TRBV9 and TRBJ2-7; 11 positions agree with TRBD2. Germline V gene sequence: CDR1 SGDLS, CDR2 YYNGEE. This CDR3 comprises 16 residues. The ends lost 4 bases at V and 7 bases at J; junction bases unmatched: 13.

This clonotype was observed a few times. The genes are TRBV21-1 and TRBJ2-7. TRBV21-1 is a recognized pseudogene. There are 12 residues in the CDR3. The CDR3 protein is CASSTLWDEQYF. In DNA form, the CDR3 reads TGTGCCAGCAGCACCTTATGGGACGAGCAGTACTTC.

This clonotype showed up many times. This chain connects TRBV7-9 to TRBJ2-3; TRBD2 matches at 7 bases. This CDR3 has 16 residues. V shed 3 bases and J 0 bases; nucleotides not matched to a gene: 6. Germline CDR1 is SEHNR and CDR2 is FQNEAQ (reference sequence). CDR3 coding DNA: TGTGCCAGCAGCTTGGGCCGGGGGGAGAGCACAGATACGCAGTATTTT. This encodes CASSLGRGESTDTQYF. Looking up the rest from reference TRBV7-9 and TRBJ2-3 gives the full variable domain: DTGVSQNPRHKITKRGQNVTFRCDPISEHNRLYWYRQTLGQGPEFLTYFQNEAQLEKSRLLSDRFSAERPKGSFSTLEIQRTEQGDSAMYLCASSLGRGESTDTQYFGPGTRLTVL.

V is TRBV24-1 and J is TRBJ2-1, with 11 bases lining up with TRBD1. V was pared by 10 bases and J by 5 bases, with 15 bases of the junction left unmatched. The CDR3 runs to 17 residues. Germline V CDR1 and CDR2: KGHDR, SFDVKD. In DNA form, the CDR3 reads TGTGCCACATCCCCCGGACGGACAGGGGGCAGGGACAATGAGCAGTTCTTC. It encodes CATSPGRTGGRDNEQFF.

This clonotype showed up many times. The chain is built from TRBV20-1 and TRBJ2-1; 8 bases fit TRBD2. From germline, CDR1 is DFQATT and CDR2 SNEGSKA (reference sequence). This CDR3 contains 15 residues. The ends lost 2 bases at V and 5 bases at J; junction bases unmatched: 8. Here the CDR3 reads CSARRQVAGHNEQFF. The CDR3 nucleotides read TGCAGTGCTAGAAGGCAAGTAGCGGGACACAATGAGCAGTTCTTC.

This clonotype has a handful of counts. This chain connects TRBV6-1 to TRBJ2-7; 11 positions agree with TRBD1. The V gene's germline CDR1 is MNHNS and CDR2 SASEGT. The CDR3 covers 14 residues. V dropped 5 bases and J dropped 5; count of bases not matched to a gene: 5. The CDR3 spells CASSPGQGADEQYF. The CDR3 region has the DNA TGTGCCAGCAGTCCCGGACAGGGGGCAGACGAGCAGTACTTC.

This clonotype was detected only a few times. CDR3 DNA: TGTGCCAGCAACCCGACCGGGACAGTGGGAAAACTGTTTTTT. This codes for CASNPTGTVGKLFF. The chain combines TRBV6-2 or TRBV6-3 with TRBJ1-4, with TRBD1 matching over 7 bases. The CDR3 length is 14 residues. V trimming: 7 bases; J trimming: 10 bases; junction bases outside the gene matches: 12. The germline V gene encodes CDR1 MNHEY and CDR2 SVGEGT.

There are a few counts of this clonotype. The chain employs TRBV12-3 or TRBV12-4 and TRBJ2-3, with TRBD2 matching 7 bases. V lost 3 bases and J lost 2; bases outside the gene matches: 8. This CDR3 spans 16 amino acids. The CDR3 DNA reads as TGTGCCAGCAGTTTTACTGCGGGAGCCTCCACAGATACGCAGTATTTT. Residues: CASSFTAGASTDTQYF.

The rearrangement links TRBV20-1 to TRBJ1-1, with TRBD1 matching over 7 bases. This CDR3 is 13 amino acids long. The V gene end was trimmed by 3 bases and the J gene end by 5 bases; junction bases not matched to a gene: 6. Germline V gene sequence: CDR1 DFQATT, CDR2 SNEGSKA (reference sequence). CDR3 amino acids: CSASAGGRTEAFF. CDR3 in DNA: TGCAGTGCTAGCGCAGGGGGGAGGACTGAAGCTTTCTTT.

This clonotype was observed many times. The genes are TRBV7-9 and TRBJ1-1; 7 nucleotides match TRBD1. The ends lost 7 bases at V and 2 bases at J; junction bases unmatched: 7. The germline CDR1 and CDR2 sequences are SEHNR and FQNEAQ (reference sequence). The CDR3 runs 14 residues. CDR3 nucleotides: TGTGCCAGCACCCTCGGACAGGTAAACACTGAAGCTTTCTTT. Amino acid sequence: CASTLGQVNTEAFF. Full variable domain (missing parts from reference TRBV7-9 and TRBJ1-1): DTGVSQNPRHKITKRGQNVTFRCDPISEHNRLYWYRQTLGQGPEFLTYFQNEAQLEKSRLLSDRFSAERPKGSFSTLEIQRTEQGDSAMYLCASTLGQVNTEAFFGQGTRLTVV.

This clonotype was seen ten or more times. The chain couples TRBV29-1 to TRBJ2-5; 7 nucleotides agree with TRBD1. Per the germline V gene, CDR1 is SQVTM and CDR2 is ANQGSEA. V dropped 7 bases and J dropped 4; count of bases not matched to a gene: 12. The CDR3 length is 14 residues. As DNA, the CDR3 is TGCAGCGCCACCCAGGCGACAGGGTTAGAGACCCAGTACTTC. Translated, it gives CSATQATGLETQYF.

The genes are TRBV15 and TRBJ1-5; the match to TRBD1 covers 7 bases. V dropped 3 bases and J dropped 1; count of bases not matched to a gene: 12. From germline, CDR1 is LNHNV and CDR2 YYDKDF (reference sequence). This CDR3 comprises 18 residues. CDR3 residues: CATSSLQNGGQSNQPQHF. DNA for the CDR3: TGTGCCACCAGCAGCCTTCAAAATGGGGGACAGAGCAATCAGCCCCAGCATTTT.

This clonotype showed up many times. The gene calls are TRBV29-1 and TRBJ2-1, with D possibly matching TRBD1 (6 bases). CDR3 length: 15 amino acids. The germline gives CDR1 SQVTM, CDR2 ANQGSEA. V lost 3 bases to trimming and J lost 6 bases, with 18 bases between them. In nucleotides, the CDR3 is TGCAGCGTTGATGGGGGCAGGGGAACGCGCAATGAGCAGTTCTTC. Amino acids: CSVDGGRGTRNEQFF.

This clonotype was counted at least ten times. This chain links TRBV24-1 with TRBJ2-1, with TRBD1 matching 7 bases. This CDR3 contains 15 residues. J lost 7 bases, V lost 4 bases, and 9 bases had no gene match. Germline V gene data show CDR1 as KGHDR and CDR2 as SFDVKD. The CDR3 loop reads CATSEGRTGQNEQFF. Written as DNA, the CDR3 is TGTGCCACCAGTGAAGGTCGGACAGGACAAAATGAGCAGTTCTTC.

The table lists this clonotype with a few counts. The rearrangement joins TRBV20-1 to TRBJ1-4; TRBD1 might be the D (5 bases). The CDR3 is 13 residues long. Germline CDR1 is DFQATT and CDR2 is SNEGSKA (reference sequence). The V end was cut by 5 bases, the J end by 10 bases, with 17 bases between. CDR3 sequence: CSAPDALRGKLFF. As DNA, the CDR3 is TGCAGTGCTCCTGACGCCCTAAGGGGAAAACTGTTTTTT.

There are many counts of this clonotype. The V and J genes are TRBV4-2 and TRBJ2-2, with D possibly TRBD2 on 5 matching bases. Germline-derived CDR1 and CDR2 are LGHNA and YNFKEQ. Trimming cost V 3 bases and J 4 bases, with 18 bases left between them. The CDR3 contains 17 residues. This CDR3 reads CASSQTMRGFRTGELFF. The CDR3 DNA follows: TGTGCCAGCAGCCAGACCATGAGAGGGTTTCGCACCGGGGAGCTGTTTTTT.

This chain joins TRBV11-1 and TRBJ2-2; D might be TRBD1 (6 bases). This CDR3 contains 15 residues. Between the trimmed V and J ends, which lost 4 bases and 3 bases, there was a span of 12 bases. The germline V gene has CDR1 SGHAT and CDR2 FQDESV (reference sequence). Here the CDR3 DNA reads TGTGCCAGCAGCTCTCAGGGGCCGGACACCGGGGAGCTGTTTTTT. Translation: CASSSQGPDTGELFF. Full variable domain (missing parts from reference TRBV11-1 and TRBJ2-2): EAEVAQSPRYKITEKSQAVAFWCDPISGHATLYWYRQILGQGPELLVQFQDESVVDDSQLPKDRFSAERLKGVDSTLKIQPAELGDSAMYLCASSSQGPDTGELFFGEGSRLTVL.

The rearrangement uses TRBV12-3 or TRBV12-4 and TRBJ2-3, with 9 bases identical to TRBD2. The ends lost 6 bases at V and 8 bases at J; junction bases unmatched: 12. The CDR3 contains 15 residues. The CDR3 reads CASSRAGGPDATQYF. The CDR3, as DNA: TGTGCCAGCAGCCGTGCGGGAGGGCCAGATGCTACGCAGTATTTT.